This T cell receptor beta chain was found in a study of CD8 T cells in Susac syndrome. Study summary: Patients with Susac syndrome were therapy-naive, taking corticosteroids, with some also receiving intravenous immunoglobulin, or taking intravenous immunoglobulin alone at the time their blood was drawn.

The CDR3 is 14 residues long. Germline values: CDR1 MDHEN, CDR2 SYDVKM. Unmatched junction bases numbered 5, after V lost 6 bases and J lost 0 bases. The RNA, roughly 0.5 to 1 ug, was put through reverse transcription using random hexamers. TCRdb called the immunoSEQ multiplex PCR reads again in MiXCR, with one record for every CDR3 protein. The table lists about 190,000 distinct CDR3 sequences, 75% to 95% of them singletons. Sequencing of TCR beta, carried out with a high-throughput approach, was applied to CD8+ and CD4+ T cells from the blood. TEMRA cells were FACS-enriched, and CD8+ and CD4+ T cells were isolated negatively.

Sequencing used CD4+ T cells from PBMCs. This chain links TRBV28 with TRBJ2-7; 7 nucleotides line up with TRBD1. The TCR sequence derives from a human donor with Susac syndrome. The CDR3 loop is CASSRQGTSYEQYF. The CDR3 coding sequence is TGTGCCAGCAGCCGACAGGGTACCTCCTACGAGCAGTACTTC.